This TCR beta chain was identified in a study of T cell repertoires in cytomegalovirus infection. Looking at the study overall: Public TCR beta signatures indicated both CMV infection and matching HLA type.

TCRdb re-called the reads through MiXCR, storing one row per CDR3 protein. The sample holds around 740,000 distinct CDR3 sequences; 35% to 45% are singletons and the top ten take more than 2.5%. This clonotype turned up a few times. Its antigen is unidentified. Study findings and constraints: Clonotype analysis showed dominance of the ex vivo response by HLA-C-restricted CMV-specific TCR beta clonotypes. Cumulated frequencies of public TCR beta families served to identify carriers of CMV plus the relevant HLA.

Sequencing was carried out using PBMCs. The origin of this receptor is a human donor in good health (CMV status not recorded). Some clones in this sample may be carry-over from other donors' samples.

As DNA, the CDR3 is TGTGCCAGCAGCGAGCGGGAGGTAGATGATACGCAGTATTTT. This codes for CASSEREVDDTQYF. The chain links TRBV7-2 to TRBJ2-3; 9 bases are shared with TRBD2. This CDR3 has 14 residues. Unmatched junction bases numbered 6, after V lost 5 bases and J lost 6 bases. From germline, CDR1 is SGHTA and CDR2 FQGNSA.